The 31 T cell receptor beta chains below come from one sample, sequenced in a study of blood T cell repertoires in COVID-19. Sequencing used immunoSEQ multiplex PCR; TCRdb keeps in-frame clones, though not all of them. This table holds about 270,000 clones, 88% found once. The sequenced sample consisted of PBMCs or T cells enriched from blood (not recorded which). The receptors stem from a woman between 45 and 65 years old who had recovered from COVID-19.

In this sample, this clone turned up a few times. This chain joins TRBV25-1 and TRBJ2-1; 9 nucleotides agree with TRBD2. V trimming: 0 bases; J trimming: 7 bases; junction bases outside the gene matches: 7. Germline V gene lookup returns CDR1 MGHDK and CDR2 SYGVNS. There are 16 residues in the CDR3. Here the CDR3 reads CASSEYSAGGANEQFF. The DNA of the CDR3 is TGTGCCAGCAGTGAATACTCGGCGGGAGGGGCGAATGAGCAGTTCTTC.

The V and J genes are TRBV4-3 and TRBJ2-5; maybe TRBD1 (5 bases). Trimming stripped 1 base from V and 4 bases from J, with 19 bases between. CDR1 is LGHNA and CDR2 is YSLEER in the germline V gene. The CDR3 has 17 amino acids. CDR3 sequence (DNA): TGCGCCAGCAGCCAAGGGAGAACAGGCGGCCAACTAGAGACCCAGTACTTC. Translation gives CASSQGRTGGQLETQYF.

V gene TRBV12-3 or TRBV12-4 combines with J gene TRBJ1-5, with 7 bases that match TRBD1. V trimming: 10 bases; J trimming: 8 bases; junction bases outside the gene matches: 8. CDR3 size: 12 residues. CDR3 residues: CATRQGVEPQHF. CDR3 in DNA: TGTGCCACCCGACAGGGTGTTGAGCCCCAGCATTTT.

This clone has just a few counts. This sequence joins TRBV2 and TRBJ1-6, with D uncertain. The CDR3 spans 12 residues. Trimming stripped 0 bases from V and 13 bases from J, with 7 bases between. CDR1 and CDR2 from the germline V gene are SNHLY and FYNNEI. The CDR3 DNA is TGTGCCAGCAGTGAAGCGCGGGGTCCCCTCCACTTT. As protein: CASSEARGPLHF.

The chain couples TRBV14 to TRBJ2-2; 11 bases are a match to TRBD2. Trimming removed 1 base from V and 5 bases from J; junction bases left unmatched: 6. CDR1 and CDR2 (germline): SGHDN, FVKESK. The CDR3 spans 17 residues. CDR3 nucleotides: TGTGCCAGCAGCCAAGCACTAGCGGGAGTTGGTACCGGGGAGCTGTTTTTT. This translates into CASSQALAGVGTGELFF.

The genes are TRBV5-4 and TRBJ2-1; TRBD1 aligns across 10 bases. CDR3 length: 15 residues. J gave up 9 bases and V 3 bases, and 9 bases lay outside the gene matches. Germline V gene data show CDR1 as SGHNT and CDR2 as YYREEE (reference sequence). The CDR3 nucleotides read TGTGCCAGCAGCTCTCCGGGACAGGGGTATTCTGAGCAGTTCTTC. The encoded protein is CASSSPGQGYSEQFF.

The chain is built from TRBV14 and TRBJ2-5; TRBD2 matches at 14 bases. This CDR3 comprises 17 residues. Trimming cost V 5 bases and J 3 bases; bases outside gene matches: 8. Per the germline V gene, CDR1 is SGHDN and CDR2 is FVKESK. The CDR3 DNA reads TGTGCCAGCAGCTCCGGGACTAGCGGGAGAATTAAAGAGACCCAGTACTTC. It codes for CASSSGTSGRIKETQYF.

The V call is TRBV4-2, the J call TRBJ2-1, with 7 bases lining up with TRBD1. Trimming cost V 4 bases and J 9 bases; bases outside gene matches: 6. Germline lookup yields CDR1 LGHNA and CDR2 YNFKEQ. CDR3 length equals 13 residues. In DNA, the CDR3 is TGTGCCAGCAGCCCGACAGGGTTTACTGAGCAGTTCTTC. This sequence encodes CASSPTGFTEQFF.

The chain combines TRBV28 with TRBJ1-5; TRBD1 aligns across 9 bases. Trimming at V came to 6 bases and at J to 3 bases, leaving 6 bases not matched to a gene. Looked up from germline, CDR1 is MDHEN and CDR2 is SYDVKM. This CDR3 is 15 amino acids long. The CDR3 DNA is TGTGCCAGCAGCCCACAGGGGGCTTACAATCAGCCCCAGCATTTT. It codes for CASSPQGAYNQPQHF.

For the CDR3, the DNA is TGTGCCAGCGAACGGGAAGACACCGGGGAGCTGTTTTTT. Its translation is CASEREDTGELFF. The chain combines TRBV3-1 (or the pseudogene TRBV3-2) with TRBJ2-2; D may be TRBD2 (5 bases). CDR3 length equals 13 residues. With 8 bases removed from V and 3 bases from J, the gap between germline ends came to 10 bases. The germline V gene encodes CDR1 LGHDT and CDR2 YNNKEL (reference sequence).

The rearrangement links TRBV28 to TRBJ2-4, with D hard to call. V was cut by 2 bases and J by 8 bases, with 13 bases left in between. CDR1 and CDR2 (germline): MDHEN, SYDVKM. This CDR3 has 14 amino acids. The CDR3 sequence: CASSLKLGGHIQYF. As DNA, the CDR3 is TGTGCCAGCAGTTTAAAGCTAGGCGGTCACATTCAGTACTTC.

The J gene is TRBJ2-1, the V gene TRBV19, with D tentatively TRBD2 (6 bases). Germline V lookup: CDR1 LNHDA, CDR2 SQIVND (reference sequence). Deletions cut 4 bases from V and 3 bases from J, with 13 bases between. The CDR3 is 15 amino acids. The CDR3 spells CASSRILANYNEQFF. CDR3 DNA sequence: TGTGCCAGTAGTAGAATCCTAGCGAACTACAATGAGCAGTTCTTC.

This clone was picked up a small number of times. The chain couples TRBV2 to TRBJ1-5, with 7 bases fitting TRBD1. This CDR3 has 15 amino acids. Losses at the gene ends were 0 bases for V and 7 bases for J; bases not matched to a gene: 6. CDR1 is SNHLY and CDR2 is FYNNEI in the germline V gene. The CDR3 region is CASSEARGLGQPQHF. The CDR3 nucleotides read TGTGCCAGCAGTGAAGCGAGGGGGCTAGGCCAGCCCCAGCATTTT.

V is TRBV6-4 and J is TRBJ1-1; a weak D match, TRBD1 (6 bases). Trimming removed 0 bases from V and 11 bases from J, with 22 bases in between. The germline V gene has CDR1 MRHNA and CDR2 SNTAGT. CDR3 length: 16 residues. Here the CDR3 reads CASSDSIIGTPGRAFF. CDR3 DNA: TGTGCCAGCAGTGACTCGATCATAGGGACACCGGGACGGGCTTTCTTT.

The rearrangement uses TRBV19 and TRBJ1-5; 8 bases are a match to TRBD1. V gave up 4 bases and J gave up 1 base; unmatched junction bases: 6. This CDR3 has 16 residues. Germline CDR1 reads LNHDA; CDR2 reads SQIVND (reference sequence). CDR3 protein: CASSKGQGRSNQPQHF. The CDR3 region has the DNA TGTGCCAGTAGTAAAGGACAGGGTAGGAGCAATCAGCCCCAGCATTTT.

This clone came up once. The chain links TRBV28 to TRBJ1-1; 9 nucleotides match TRBD1. The germline V gene has CDR1 MDHEN and CDR2 SYDVKM. Trimming cost V 3 bases and J 0 bases; bases outside gene matches: 5. The CDR3 extends over 16 amino acids. The CDR3: CASSFTQGALNTEAFF. The CDR3 DNA reads as TGTGCCAGCAGTTTTACACAGGGGGCCTTGAACACTGAAGCTTTCTTT.

The chain is built from TRBV19 and TRBJ1-2; 9 positions agree with TRBD1. Trimming removed 6 bases from V and 1 base from J; junction bases left unmatched: 6. CDR1 LNHDA and CDR2 SQIVND come from the germline V gene (reference sequence). This CDR3 comprises 15 residues. CDR3 protein: CASSRRDRVNYGYTF. DNA for the CDR3: TGTGCCAGTAGCCGCCGGGACAGGGTTAACTATGGCTACACCTTC. Based on the CDR3 plus reference TRBV19 and TRBJ1-2, the full variable domain is DGGITQSPKYLFRKEGQNVTLSCEQNLNHDAMYWYRQDPGQGLRLIYYSQIVNDFQKGDIAEGYSVSREKKESFPLTVTSAQKNPTAFYLCASSRRDRVNYGYTFGSGTRLTVV.

The rearrangement links TRBV6-2 or TRBV6-3 to TRBJ1-2; no clear D. V was clipped by 5 bases and J by 8 bases, with 18 bases between them. The CDR3 spans 14 residues. The germline V gene encodes CDR1 MNHEY and CDR2 SVGEGT. For the CDR3, the DNA is TGTGCCAGCAGTATAACGAGGGAGCGAAGGGGCTACACCTTC. This sequence encodes CASSITRERRGYTF.

The V gene is TRBV5-3, the J gene TRBJ2-7, with 14 bases fitting TRBD2. TRBV5-3 is annotated as an ORF whose role is uncertain. There are 14 residues in the CDR3. Trimming removed 9 bases from V and 5 bases from J; junction bases left unmatched: 7. CDR3 nucleotide sequence: TGTGCCAAAGGGACTAGCGGGAGTTCCCACGAGCAGTACTTC. Its translation: CAKGTSGSSHEQYF.

The V call is TRBV7-2, the J call TRBJ1-1; 8 bases agree with TRBD1. Per the germline V gene, CDR1 is SGHTA and CDR2 is FQGNSA. The J segment lost 7 bases and the V segment lost 4 bases, leaving 8 bases of the junction unmatched. The CDR3 sequence is 14 residues long. The CDR3 region has the DNA TGTGCCAGCAGCTCGAAGACAGGGGCCCATGAAGCTTTCTTT. Amino acid sequence: CASSSKTGAHEAFF. Based on the CDR3 plus reference TRBV7-2 and TRBJ1-1, the full variable domain is GAGVSQSPSNKVTEKGKDVELRCDPISGHTALYWYRQSLGQGLEFLIYFQGNSAPDKSGLPSDRFSAERTGGSVSTLTIQRTQQEDSAVYLCASSSKTGAHEAFFGQGTRLTVV.

This clone was counted once. V is TRBV19 and J is TRBJ1-2; D is unclear. The CDR3 is 14 residues long. Trimming removed 3 bases from V and 8 bases from J, with 16 bases in between. Germline CDR1 reads LNHDA; CDR2 reads SQIVND (reference sequence). CDR3: CASSIKGGAGGYTF. In DNA, the CDR3 is TGTGCCAGTAGTATCAAAGGCGGAGCGGGCGGCTACACCTTC. Looking up the rest from reference TRBV19 and TRBJ1-2 gives the full variable domain: DGGITQSPKYLFRKEGQNVTLSCEQNLNHDAMYWYRQDPGQGLRLIYYSQIVNDFQKGDIAEGYSVSREKKESFPLTVTSAQKNPTAFYLCASSIKGGAGGYTFGSGTRLTVV.

The CDR3 DNA follows: TGCGCCAGCAGCTTGGACAGTAACTATGGCTACACCTTC. Residues: CASSLDSNYGYTF. The chain is built from TRBV5-1 and TRBJ1-2; D uncertain. CDR1 is SGHRS and CDR2 is YFSETQ in the germline V gene. The V and J ends lost 0 bases and 1 base respectively, with 4 bases between them. The CDR3 has 13 residues.

The table lists this clone with a count of one. The J gene is TRBJ2-7, the V gene TRBV7-2; 10 bases agree with TRBD2. The CDR3 has 15 residues. With 5 bases clipped from V and 1 base from J, the junction kept 5 bases outside the gene matches. Germline lookup yields CDR1 SGHTA and CDR2 FQGNSA. CDR3 protein: CASSEGLAQSYEQYF. CDR3 sequence (DNA): TGTGCCAGCAGCGAGGGACTAGCGCAGTCCTACGAGCAGTACTTC. Full variable domain (missing parts from reference TRBV7-2 and TRBJ2-7): GAGVSQSPSNKVTEKGKDVELRCDPISGHTALYWYRQSLGQGLEFLIYFQGNSAPDKSGLPSDRFSAERTGGSVSTLTIQRTQQEDSAVYLCASSEGLAQSYEQYFGPGTRLTVT.

This chain connects TRBV4-1 to TRBJ2-2; D ambiguous. Germline V lookup: CDR1 MGHRA, CDR2 YSYEKL. Trimming removed 1 base at V and 1 base at J, with 4 bases between. CDR3 size: 14 residues. The CDR3 loop is CASSQGQNTGELFF. The CDR3 bases are TGCGCCAGCAGCCAAGGACAGAACACCGGGGAGCTGTTTTTT.

This clone was seen only once. The chain uses TRBV19 and TRBJ2-1, with D tentatively TRBD2 (6 bases). V was shortened by 3 bases and J by 2 bases, with 14 bases between the two germline ends. This CDR3 has 16 amino acids. Germline CDR1 LNHDA, CDR2 SQIVND (reference sequence). The CDR3: CASSISGAGPYNEQFF. CDR3 DNA sequence: TGTGCCAGTAGTATTTCGGGAGCGGGCCCCTACAATGAGCAGTTCTTC.

The V gene is TRBV4-3, the J gene TRBJ1-2; a weak D match, TRBD1 (5 bases). Trimming stripped 0 bases from V and 7 bases from J, with 12 bases between. Germline CDR1 reads LGHNA; CDR2 reads YSLEER. CDR3 length: 14 residues. Here the CDR3 reads CASSQDRYGGGYTF. Written as DNA, the CDR3 is TGCGCCAGCAGCCAAGACCGCTACGGGGGTGGCTACACCTTC.

This chain connects TRBV19 to TRBJ1-1; the D gene is possibly TRBD1 (6 bases). Trimming removed 4 bases from V and 1 base from J, with 16 bases in between. The CDR3 length is 16 residues. In germline, CDR1 is LNHDA, CDR2 SQIVND (reference sequence). CDR3 residues: CASSTNPMGANTEAFF. DNA for the CDR3: TGTGCCAGTAGTACCAACCCCATGGGGGCGAACACTGAAGCTTTCTTT.

The chain couples TRBV5-6 to TRBJ2-2; 7 nucleotides match TRBD2. CDR3 size: 16 residues. Germline V lookup: CDR1 SGHDT, CDR2 YYEEEE. With V trimmed by 1 base and J by 3 bases, 6 bases remained unmatched. CDR3 bases: TGTGCCAGCAGCTTGTTAGGCGGGAGAGACACCGGGGAGCTGTTTTTT. Protein sequence: CASSLLGGRDTGELFF. The whole variable domain, filled in from reference TRBV5-6 and TRBJ2-2, reads DAGVTQSPTHLIKTRGQQVTLRCSPKSGHDTVSWYQQALGQGPQFIFQYYEEEERQRGNFPDRFSGHQFPNYSSELNVNALLLGDSALYLCASSLLGGRDTGELFFGEGSRLTVL.

The V call is TRBV28, the J call TRBJ2-2; D is possibly TRBD1 (6 bases). The germline CDR1 and CDR2 sequences are MDHEN and SYDVKM. Between the trimmed V and J ends, which lost 2 bases and 0 bases, there was a span of 7 bases. The length of the CDR3 is 15 residues. Written as DNA, the CDR3 is TGTGCCAGCAGTTTAGGGACAACGAACACCGGGGAGCTGTTTTTT. Its translation: CASSLGTTNTGELFF.

The chain links TRBV29-1 to TRBJ1-2; D is undetermined. V shed 4 bases and J shed 0 bases, with 9 bases lying between them. The germline CDR1 and CDR2 sequences are SQVTM and ANQGSEA. This CDR3 spans 13 amino acids. The CDR3 sequence: CSVAAGTNYGYTF. The CDR3 nucleotides read TGCAGCGTTGCGGCAGGCACTAACTATGGCTACACCTTC.

J is TRBJ2-3 and V is TRBV18; 9 nucleotides agree with TRBD2. Looked up from germline, CDR1 is KGHSH and CDR2 is LQKENI. J lost 4 bases, V lost 3 bases, and 8 bases had no gene match. The CDR3 totals 16 residues. CDR3 region: CASSPGLASGSDTQYF. The CDR3 coding sequence is TGTGCCAGCTCACCTGGACTAGCGTCGGGCTCAGATACGCAGTATTTT.